The next 25 T cell receptor beta chains were all read from a single sample in a study of blood T cell repertoires in COVID-19. The data were produced by immunoSEQ multiplex PCR, yet TCRdb's version contains in-frame clones alone and is incomplete. The sample consists of roughly 120,000 clones, approximately 90% of them appearing once. Sequenced: peripheral blood. The source is a human donor in a cohort sampled during active COVID-19.

V is TRBV30 and J is TRBJ2-5, with D perhaps TRBD1 (6 bases). Trimming pared 3 bases from V and 4 bases from J, leaving 9 bases between. This CDR3 spans 12 amino acids. The germline V gene encodes CDR1 GTSNPN and CDR2 SVGIG (reference sequence). The CDR3 loop is CAWSRGLETQYF. For the CDR3, the DNA is TGTGCCTGGAGCAGGGGCCTAGAGACCCAGTACTTC.

The rearrangement uses TRBV28 and TRBJ1-6; tentative D call: TRBD1 (5 bases). V lost 2 bases and J lost 13, with 9 bases in between. The CDR3 covers 12 residues. Germline CDR1 and CDR2: MDHEN and SYDVKM. The CDR3 nucleotides read TGTGCCAGCAGTTTAAGGGGTACCCCCCTCCACTTT. Amino acids: CASSLRGTPLHF.

This clone is a singleton in its sample. The chain combines TRBV6-5 with TRBJ2-3; the match to TRBD2 covers 10 bases. CDR3 length: 16 amino acids. Trimming took 2 bases from V and 5 from J; bases not matched to a gene: 7. Germline loops: CDR1 MNHEY, CDR2 SVGAGI. This CDR3 is CASSYLLAGRGDTQYF. The CDR3 DNA follows: TGTGCCAGCAGTTACCTACTAGCGGGGCGGGGAGATACGCAGTATTTT.

The V and J genes are TRBV6-9 and TRBJ1-1; possibly TRBD1 for D (6 bases). Trimming removed 0 bases from V and 3 bases from J, with 8 bases in between. The V gene's germline CDR1 is MNHGY and CDR2 SVAAGI. This CDR3 comprises 14 residues. The CDR3 is CASSYSRGDTEAFF. CDR3 coding DNA: TGTGCCAGCAGTTATTCCAGGGGCGACACTGAAGCTTTCTTT.

The chain couples TRBV6-1 to TRBJ2-2; D gene ambiguous. This CDR3 has 18 amino acids. In germline, CDR1 is MNHNS, CDR2 SASEGT. Trimming took 3 bases from V and 0 from J, leaving 17 bases between them. CDR3 in DNA: TGTGCCAGCAGTGAGGCAGTTGGGCGTCCCGCGAACACCGGGGAGCTGTTTTTT. Amino acid sequence: CASSEAVGRPANTGELFF.

The rearrangement uses TRBV3-1 (or the pseudogene TRBV3-2) and TRBJ1-1; 8 bases match TRBD1. This CDR3 is 16 amino acids long. V shed 4 bases and J 4 bases; nucleotides not matched to a gene: 11. Germline CDR1 LGHDT, CDR2 YNNKEL (reference sequence). The DNA of the CDR3 is TGTGCCAGCAGCCGGACCCAAAACACAGGGGGCACTGAAGCTTTCTTT. Translated: CASSRTQNTGGTEAFF.

Here the CDR3 DNA reads TGCGCCAGCAGCTGGCGAGGGGACAGGACAGATACGCAGTATTTT. It codes for CASSWRGDRTDTQYF. The chain has TRBV5-1 and TRBJ2-3; TRBD1 matches at 8 bases. The germline V gene has CDR1 SGHRS and CDR2 YFSETQ. The CDR3 consists of 15 residues. The J segment lost 3 bases and the V segment lost 3 bases, leaving 6 bases of the junction unmatched.

This clone was observed a handful of times. This rearrangement joins TRBV7-8 to TRBJ1-1, with 8 positions matching TRBD1. The CDR3 is 14 amino acids. In germline, CDR1 is SGHVS, CDR2 FQNEAQ. Trimming cost V 4 bases and J 3 bases; bases outside gene matches: 4. CDR3 protein: CASSSNRGYTEAFF. DNA for the CDR3: TGTGCCAGCAGCTCGAACAGGGGGTACACTGAAGCTTTCTTT.

The J gene is TRBJ2-3, the V gene TRBV5-1; 7 bases map to TRBD2. V was pared by 4 bases and J by 1 base, with 3 bases of the junction left unmatched. Germline V lookup: CDR1 SGHRS, CDR2 YFSETQ. CDR3 length: 14 amino acids. CDR3 amino acids: CASSPTSGTDTQYF. DNA of the CDR3: TGCGCCAGCAGCCCCACTAGCGGCACAGATACGCAGTATTTT.

This clone has only one observation. The CDR3 coding sequence is TGTGCCGTTACCGAGGGAATAGGGTATACCGGGGAGCTGTTTTTT. Translation: CAVTEGIGYTGELFF. The V and J genes are TRBV3-1 (or the pseudogene TRBV3-2) and TRBJ2-2; perhaps TRBD2 as D (5 bases). Germline V gives CDR1 LGHDT, CDR2 YNNKEL (reference sequence). V lost 11 bases and J lost 5, with 21 bases in between. The CDR3 contains 15 residues.

This clone has just a few counts. The chain joins TRBV7-2 to TRBJ2-7; 8 bases match TRBD2. Trimming removed 0 bases from V and 5 bases from J; junction bases left unmatched: 6. This CDR3 contains 15 residues. Germline V gene data show CDR1 as SGHTA and CDR2 as FQGNSA. This CDR3 is CASSLATSVRHEQYF. The CDR3, as DNA: TGTGCCAGCAGCTTAGCGACTAGCGTGCGCCACGAGCAGTACTTC.

This clone was observed many times. The chain uses TRBV3-1 (or the pseudogene TRBV3-2) and TRBJ2-2; TRBD1 matches 7 bases. Trimming at V came to 4 bases and at J to 5 bases, leaving 7 bases not matched to a gene. Germline values: CDR1 LGHDT, CDR2 YNNKEL (reference sequence). This CDR3 has 15 amino acids. In nucleotides, the CDR3 is TGTGCCAGCAGCCCCGACAGGGCAGAGACCGGGGAGCTGTTTTTT. It encodes CASSPDRAETGELFF.

This rearrangement joins TRBV28 to TRBJ2-7; 9 bases are a match to TRBD2. Germline values: CDR1 MDHEN, CDR2 SYDVKM. J lost 3 bases, V lost 6 bases, and 6 bases had no gene match. The CDR3 covers 14 residues. The CDR3 coding sequence is TGTGCCAGCAGGGTTAGCGGGAGTGGCTACGAGCAGTACTTC. As protein: CASRVSGSGYEQYF.

This clone was observed a handful of times. The CDR3 nucleotides are TGTGCCAGCAGTTTCCCGACAGGATTAAACCAGCCCCAGCATTTT. This gives the protein CASSFPTGLNQPQHF. The V and J genes are TRBV28 and TRBJ1-5; D is possibly TRBD1 (6 bases). CDR1 is MDHEN and CDR2 is SYDVKM in the germline V gene. The CDR3 has 15 residues. The V end lost 3 bases, the J end lost 7 bases, and 16 bases lay between the germline ends.

The chain joins TRBV2 to TRBJ2-6, with D unresolved. Deletions cut 2 bases from V and 2 bases from J, with 7 bases between. The CDR3 is 15 residues long. Germline V CDR1 and CDR2: SNHLY, FYNNEI. CDR3 protein: CASSERRAGANVLTF. The CDR3 bases are TGTGCCAGCAGTGAAAGACGGGCTGGGGCCAACGTCCTGACTTTC.

The chain carries TRBV7-2 and TRBJ1-1; the D gene is possibly TRBD1 (5 bases). V was cut by 5 bases and J by 4 bases, with 17 bases left in between. This CDR3 contains 15 residues. The V gene's germline CDR1 is SGHTA and CDR2 FQGNSA. Here the CDR3 DNA reads TGTGCCAGCAGCGCTACGCCGGGGGGGTTCACTGAAGCTTTCTTT. Protein: CASSATPGGFTEAFF.

The V and J genes are TRBV10-3 and TRBJ1-1; unclear D gene. CDR3 length: 14 amino acids. Germline V gene sequence: CDR1 ENHRY, CDR2 SYGVKD. V was cut by 2 bases and J by 0 bases, with 7 bases left in between. The CDR3 region is CAISEAAVNTEAFF. The CDR3 bases are TGTGCCATCAGTGAGGCGGCAGTGAACACTGAAGCTTTCTTT.

The V and J genes are TRBV6-4 and TRBJ2-1, with 8 bases lining up with TRBD1. V was clipped by 2 bases and J by 1 base; unmatched bases: 1. The CDR3 contains 15 residues. From germline, CDR1 is MRHNA and CDR2 SNTAGT. In DNA form, the CDR3 reads TGTGCCAGCAGTGACACAGGGGGGTCCTACAATGAGCAGTTCTTC. Its translation is CASSDTGGSYNEQFF.

The rearrangement links TRBV2 to TRBJ2-7; TRBD1 agrees at 8 bases. Germline loops: CDR1 SNHLY, CDR2 FYNNEI. V lost 6 bases and J lost 6; bases outside the gene matches: 13. This CDR3 is built from 15 residues. CDR3 region: CASRGPGQGGVEQYF. The DNA for the CDR3 is TGTGCCAGCAGGGGCCCCGGACAGGGAGGAGTCGAGCAGTACTTC.

The rearrangement joins TRBV7-8 to TRBJ2-2, with 12 bases matching TRBD2. Per germline, CDR1 SGHVS and CDR2 FQNEAQ. V lost 5 bases and J lost 4; bases outside the gene matches: 14. This CDR3 contains 19 residues. The CDR3 DNA follows: TGTGCCAGCAGCCATACTGGACTAGCGGGAAAGGGGGGCACCGGGGAGCTGTTTTTT. Translating it yields CASSHTGLAGKGGTGELFF.

V gene TRBV5-8 combines with J gene TRBJ1-2, with TRBD1 identical over 9 bases. The CDR3 spans 16 residues. The germline V gene encodes CDR1 SGHTS and CDR2 YDEGEE. The junction had 7 bases not matched to a gene; V was cut back by 0 bases and J by 4 bases. The CDR3 DNA is TGTGCCAGCAGCTTGGATAACAGGGGGCTTGGCTATGGCTACACCTTC. Amino acid sequence: CASSLDNRGLGYGYTF.

V and J are TRBV29-1 and TRBJ1-1, with D unclear. The germline V and J ends were trimmed by 2 bases and 1 base, with 8 bases remaining between them. CDR1 is SQVTM, CDR2 ANQGSEA, per germline. The CDR3 extends over 13 amino acids. The CDR3: CSVEWQKNTEAFF. The DNA of the CDR3 is TGCAGCGTTGAATGGCAGAAGAACACTGAAGCTTTCTTT.

The chain couples TRBV11-3 to TRBJ1-1; no clear D gene. Germline values: CDR1 SGHNT, CDR2 YENEEA. The length of the CDR3 is 16 residues. Deletions cut 3 bases from V and 5 bases from J, with 19 bases between. The CDR3 DNA is TGTGCCAGCAGCTTCTTAAGCGGCCCCGGGGAAACTGAAGCTTTCTTT. It is translated as CASSFLSGPGETEAFF.

With respect to this clone: This sample also contains other DNA sequences that code for the same CDR3. The J gene is TRBJ2-5, the V gene TRBV18; a weak D match, TRBD1 (5 bases). The CDR3 loop spans 13 amino acids. The germline CDR1 and CDR2 sequences are KGHSH and LQKENI. V was clipped by 3 bases and J by 2 bases, with 7 bases between them. The CDR3 loop is CASSPGQQETQYF. The DNA for the CDR3 is TGTGCCAGCTCACCCGGACAACAAGAGACCCAGTACTTC.

V gene TRBV5-6 combines with J gene TRBJ2-5, with D possibly matching TRBD2 (5 bases). Germline V gives CDR1 SGHDT, CDR2 YYEEEE. The CDR3 has 15 amino acids. Trimming pared 4 bases from V and 4 bases from J, leaving 17 bases between. In DNA form, the CDR3 reads TGTGCCAGCAGCCACGTCGGGGAACGGGCAGAGACCCAGTACTTC. Translation gives CASSHVGERAETQYF. The full variable domain, in which reference TRBV5-6 and TRBJ2-5 provide the parts outside the CDR3, is DAGVTQSPTHLIKTRGQQVTLRCSPKSGHDTVSWYQQALGQGPQFIFQYYEEEERQRGNFPDRFSGHQFPNYSSELNVNALLLGDSALYLCASSHVGERAETQYFGPGTRLLVL.